The 25 T cell receptor beta chains given below trace back to one sample, sequenced in a study of blood T cell repertoires in COVID-19. Some clones are missing from TCRdb's copy, which holds only in-frame ones; the method was immunoSEQ multiplex PCR. The profile shows 50,000 to 75,000 clones, about 80% of them singletons. The sequencing input was peripheral blood. These receptors were taken from a man at least 80 years old with active or convalescent COVID-19.

This rearrangement joins TRBV25-1 to TRBJ1-6, with TRBD1 as a possible D gene (5 bases). Germline CDR1 reads MGHDK; CDR2 reads SYGVNS. CDR3 size: 13 residues. V was clipped by 4 bases and J by 12 bases, with 13 bases between them. This chain's CDR3 is CASSGITGGPLHF. The DNA for the CDR3 is TGTGCCAGCAGTGGGATTACGGGGGGACCCCTCCACTTT.

The chain's CDR3 is CAISESTGSFYGYTF. Here the CDR3 DNA reads TGTGCCATCAGTGAGTCCACAGGGAGCTTCTATGGCTACACCTTC. This chain links TRBV10-3 with TRBJ1-2; possibly TRBD1 for D (6 bases). Looked up from germline, CDR1 is ENHRY and CDR2 is SYGVKD. The CDR3 extends over 15 amino acids. V lost 0 bases, J lost 4 bases, and 12 bases lay in between.

This clone was recorded only once. The V and J genes are TRBV5-1 and TRBJ2-3; tentative D call: TRBD1 (6 bases). The CDR3 runs to 18 residues. CDR1 is SGHRS, CDR2 YFSETQ, per germline. V lost 0 bases and J 0 bases, leaving 17 bases between the germline ends. In DNA, the CDR3 is TGCGCCAGCAGCTTGGCATCGGACAGTCTTACTAGCACAGATACGCAGTATTTT. This sequence encodes CASSLASDSLTSTDTQYF.

This sequence joins TRBV7-2 and TRBJ1-4; no clear D. The ends were cut back, 5 bases at V and 6 bases at J, with 10 bases in the middle. CDR3 length equals 13 residues. The germline V gene has CDR1 SGHTA and CDR2 FQGNSA. CDR3 in amino acids: CASSMFGDEKLFF. In DNA, the CDR3 is TGTGCCAGCAGCATGTTCGGGGATGAAAAACTGTTTTTT.

The V call is TRBV6-5, the J call TRBJ1-3; D is ambiguous. The V end lost 4 bases, the J end lost 0 bases, and 13 bases lay between the germline ends. CDR3 length: 16 residues. The germline gives CDR1 MNHEY, CDR2 SVGAGI. The CDR3 coding sequence is TGTGCCAGCAGTTCCTCCGACGGGAACTCTGGAAACACCATATATTTT. Translating gives CASSSSDGNSGNTIYF.

J is TRBJ1-1 and V is TRBV3-1 (or the pseudogene TRBV3-2); 8 bases are a match to TRBD1. The V and J ends lost 4 bases and 1 base, in that order; junction bases with no gene match: 2. The CDR3 loop spans 14 amino acids. Per germline, CDR1 LGHDT and CDR2 YNNKEL (reference sequence). The CDR3 DNA reads TGTGCCAGCAGCCCCAGGGGGCAGAACACTGAAGCTTTCTTT. Translated, it gives CASSPRGQNTEAFF.

This clone was found once. This chain joins TRBV18 and TRBJ1-1, with unresolved D. Trimming stripped 2 bases from V and 0 bases from J, with 13 bases between. From germline, CDR1 is KGHSH and CDR2 LQKENI. The CDR3 runs 16 residues. The DNA of the CDR3 is TGTGCCAGCTCACCAACCCTTGAGGCCGTGAACACTGAAGCTTTCTTT. Translating gives CASSPTLEAVNTEAFF.

The gene calls are TRBV5-1 and TRBJ2-1; D is perhaps TRBD1 (6 bases). CDR1 and CDR2 (germline): SGHRS, YFSETQ. The ends were cut back, 4 bases at V and 5 bases at J, with 13 bases in the middle. The CDR3 runs 14 residues. CDR3 loop: CASSVQGLHNEQFF. The CDR3 coding sequence is TGCGCCAGCAGCGTCCAGGGGCTCCACAATGAGCAGTTCTTC.

The V gene is TRBV7-7, the J gene TRBJ1-6, with a possible D match to TRBD1 (6 bases). In germline, CDR1 is SSHAT, CDR2 FNYEAQ (reference sequence). The length of the CDR3 is 15 residues. Deletions cut 0 bases from V and 7 bases from J, with 10 bases between. This CDR3 is CASSLAPGGNSPLHF. The CDR3 nucleotides read TGTGCCAGCAGCTTAGCTCCGGGGGGCAATTCACCCCTCCACTTT.

V and J are TRBV28 and TRBJ2-7, with D uncertain. V dropped 5 bases and J dropped 7 bases, with 15 bases sitting between them. The CDR3 length is 13 residues. The germline CDR1 and CDR2 sequences are MDHEN and SYDVKM. For the CDR3, the DNA is TGTGCCAGCAGTCCCCTCGGGTCCGGAGAGCAGTACTTC. This sequence encodes CASSPLGSGEQYF.

The chain employs TRBV4-1 and TRBJ2-7, with D possibly TRBD1 on 5 matching bases. Germline lookup yields CDR1 MGHRA and CDR2 YSYEKL. V was clipped by 1 base and J by 3 bases, with 10 bases between them. This CDR3 has 14 residues. CDR3 amino acids: CASSQVLGHYEQYF. In DNA, the CDR3 is TGCGCCAGCAGCCAAGTTCTTGGACACTACGAGCAGTACTTC.

The chain combines TRBV7-3 with TRBJ2-7, with D tentatively TRBD2 (6 bases). Looked up from germline, CDR1 is SGHTA and CDR2 is FQGTGA. The CDR3 extends over 14 amino acids. V gave up 2 bases and J gave up 0 bases, with 8 bases separating them. This CDR3 is CASSLGGTSYEQYF. CDR3 in DNA: TGTGCCAGCAGCTTAGGGGGGACCTCCTACGAGCAGTACTTC.

The J gene is TRBJ2-6, the V gene TRBV12-3 or TRBV12-4; D remains ambiguous. The CDR3 totals 13 residues. Between the trimmed V and J ends, which lost 8 bases and 1 base, there was a span of 6 bases. CDR3 sequence (DNA): TGTGCCAGCTCAAAATCTGGGGCCAACGTCCTGACTTTC. Protein sequence: CASSKSGANVLTF.

CDR3 sequence (DNA): TGTGCCAGCTCACCACAGACAGGAACTAATGAAAAACTGTTTTTT. It codes for CASSPQTGTNEKLFF. The rearrangement links TRBV18 to TRBJ1-4, with D perhaps TRBD1 (6 bases). The CDR3 sequence is 15 residues long. Germline loops: CDR1 KGHSH, CDR2 LQKENI. V was pared by 1 base and J by 1 base, with 7 bases between.

The CDR3 DNA sequence: TGCGCCAGCAGTGAGGGGGACATAAAGGGCGAGCAGTACTTC. Translation gives CASSEGDIKGEQYF. The genes are TRBV10-2 and TRBJ2-7; the D gene is possibly TRBD1 (6 bases). V was trimmed by 2 bases and J by 6 bases, leaving 14 bases between them. The CDR3 sequence is 14 residues long. Germline values: CDR1 WSHSY, CDR2 SAAADI.

As DNA, the CDR3 is TGTGCCAGCAGCTTATCCGCGGGGCCGAACCGGGAGACCCAGTACTTC. Protein product: CASSLSAGPNRETQYF. The chain employs TRBV7-6 and TRBJ2-5; tentative D call: TRBD2 (6 bases). V dropped 2 bases and J dropped 5 bases, with 18 bases sitting between them. The CDR3 totals 16 residues. Germline CDR1 reads SGHVS; CDR2 reads FNYEAQ.

The chain links TRBV18 to TRBJ2-7; 8 bases align to TRBD1. The CDR3 is made up of 16 amino acids. Germline CDR1 KGHSH, CDR2 LQKENI. The V gene end was trimmed by 2 bases and the J gene end by 5 bases; junction bases not matched to a gene: 11. In DNA form, the CDR3 reads TGTGCCAGCTCACCAATGGGCGGACAGGGTTTGAACGAGCAGTACTTC. It yields the protein CASSPMGGQGLNEQYF.

V is TRBV9 and J is TRBJ2-7, with D maybe TRBD1 (6 bases). Germline CDR1 is SGDLS and CDR2 is YYNGEE. This CDR3 spans 15 amino acids. The ends were cut back, 4 bases at V and 2 bases at J, with 16 bases in the middle. The CDR3 DNA sequence: TGTGCCAGCAGCCCTCAACAGGGTCACACCTACGAGCAGTACTTC. Its translation: CASSPQQGHTYEQYF.

This chain joins TRBV6-5 and TRBJ2-2; 8 nucleotides agree with TRBD1. Per germline, CDR1 MNHEY and CDR2 SVGAGI. The CDR3 covers 14 residues. Trimming removed 6 bases from V and 8 bases from J; junction bases left unmatched: 8. The CDR3 here is CASSLTGAEGELFF. The CDR3 bases are TGTGCCAGCAGCCTGACAGGGGCCGAGGGGGAGCTGTTTTTT.

The chain links TRBV19 to TRBJ2-7, with 7 bases matching TRBD1. The germline gives CDR1 LNHDA, CDR2 SQIVND (reference sequence). CDR3 length: 15 residues. Trimming cost V 4 bases and J 2 bases; bases outside gene matches: 8. Here the CDR3 DNA reads TGTGCCAGTAGTAGCCGTTTTGACAGGGCCTACGAGCAGTACTTC. It is translated as CASSSRFDRAYEQYF.

The chain recombines TRBV4-2 with TRBJ2-3, with 7 nucleotides matching TRBD2. The germline V gene encodes CDR1 LGHNA and CDR2 YNFKEQ. CDR3 length: 20 amino acids. V gave up 0 bases and J gave up 5 bases; unmatched junction bases: 20. The CDR3 region is CASSQDRGGRFSSAGDTQYF. The CDR3 DNA reads as TGTGCCAGCAGCCAAGATCGTGGCGGGAGATTCAGTTCAGCAGGAGATACGCAGTATTTT.

This chain joins TRBV5-4 and TRBJ2-5; D is undetermined. Trimming cost V 4 bases and J 5 bases, with 12 bases left between them. The V gene's germline CDR1 is SGHNT and CDR2 YYREEE (reference sequence). CDR3 length equals 13 residues. CDR3 nucleotides: TGTGCCAGCAGCAGCGTCCTCTCGGAGACCCAGTACTTC. Its translation: CASSSVLSETQYF.

This chain connects TRBV24-1 to TRBJ2-3; 11 nucleotides align to TRBD2. This CDR3 has 16 residues. V shed 7 bases, J shed 4 bases, and the junction held 9 bases outside the gene matches. Germline CDR1 and CDR2: KGHDR and SFDVKD. The CDR3 DNA is TGTGCCACCAGCCACACTAGCGGGGGAACGTCAGATACGCAGTATTTT. Residues: CATSHTSGGTSDTQYF.

Here the CDR3 DNA reads TGTGCCAGCAGCCTAGGACAGTCTTCCTACAATGAGCAGTTCTTC. Protein product: CASSLGQSSYNEQFF. The V gene is TRBV6-6, the J gene TRBJ2-1, with a tentative D call TRBD1 (6 bases). V dropped 6 bases and J dropped 1 base, with 13 bases sitting between them. There are 15 residues in the CDR3. Germline CDR1 is MNHNY and CDR2 is SVGAGI (reference sequence).

The gene calls are TRBV6-1 and TRBJ1-5, with D tentatively TRBD1 (5 bases). Germline V gene data show CDR1 as MNHNS and CDR2 as SASEGT. The CDR3 is 14 amino acids. Trimming cost V 2 bases and J 3 bases, with 8 bases left between them. CDR3: CASSESGNNQPQHF. The CDR3 bases are TGTGCCAGCAGTGAATCAGGGAACAATCAGCCCCAGCATTTT.